The 17 T cell receptor beta chains given below trace back to one sample, sequenced in a study of T cells in women clearing cervical HPV infection. Data came from immunoSEQ multiplex PCR; TCRdb stores just in-frame clones and leaves some out. This repertoire includes 30,000 to 45,000 clones. The sequenced sample consisted of blood buffy coat. The receptors here all came from a woman aged 18-70 years with a cervical HPV16 infection that either progressed to CIN3+ or cleared (not recorded which).

In the case of this clone: The read gets to within 3 residues of the CDR3 end, and the germline J gene fills in the rest. V is TRBV20-1 and J is TRBJ2-3; the match to TRBD2 covers 8 bases. Losses at the gene ends were 1 base for V and 1 base for J; bases not matched to a gene: 7. This CDR3 has 16 residues. Germline CDR1 reads DFQATT; CDR2 reads SNEGSKA (reference sequence). The CDR3 is CSARGGLEWGTDTQYF. The CDR3 bases that were read are TGCAGTGCTAGAGGGGGACTAGAGTGGGGCACAGATACG.

About this clone: The CDR3 end lies 3 residues beyond the end of the read and is filled in from the germline J gene. The chain joins TRBV5-1 to TRBJ2-2; 7 nucleotides align to TRBD1. The germline CDR1 and CDR2 sequences are SGHRS and YFSETQ. J gave up 4 bases and V 4 bases, and 4 bases lay outside the gene matches. The CDR3 loop spans 14 amino acids. CDR3: CASSPGQLTGELFF. Incomplete CDR3 DNA: TGCGCCAGCAGCCCGGGACAGCTCACCGGGGAG.

In regard to this clone: The CDR3 end lies 3 residues beyond the end of the read and is filled in from the germline J gene. The gene calls are TRBV10-3 and TRBJ2-2; TRBD1 might be the D (6 bases). The germline gives CDR1 ENHRY, CDR2 SYGVKD. V dropped 0 bases and J dropped 7 bases, with 9 bases sitting between them. This CDR3 spans 14 amino acids. Partial CDR3 DNA: TGTGCCATCAGTGAGTCGGGGGCTGGCGGGGAG. Protein sequence: CAISESGAGGE. The entire CDR3 protein reads CAISESGAGGELFF.

In the case of this clone: The read ends 3 residues shy of where the CDR3 ends; the end is completed using the germline J gene. The V call is TRBV9, the J call TRBJ2-2; 12 bases match TRBD2. The junction had 7 bases not matched to a gene; V was cut back by 2 bases and J by 5 bases. The V gene's germline CDR1 is SGDLS and CDR2 YYNGEE. The length of the CDR3 is 17 residues. Incomplete CDR3 DNA: TGTGCCAGCAGCGTTCGGCTAGCGGGGGGGTTTACCGGGGAG. Its protein product is CASSVRLAGGFTGE. The full CDR3 protein reads CASSVRLAGGFTGELFF.

On this clone itself: Read data end 3 residues before the CDR3 end; the end is taken from the germline J gene. The gene calls are TRBV5-1 and TRBJ2-2; D call uncertain. The length of the CDR3 is 15 residues. Trimming left V 0 bases short and J 3 bases short, with 9 bases between. CDR1 SGHRS and CDR2 YFSETQ come from the germline V gene. The CDR3 reads CASSLAPSDTGELFF. The DNA read from the CDR3 is TGCGCCAGCAGCTTGGCTCCGTCGGACACCGGGGAG. The whole variable domain, filled in from reference TRBV5-1 and TRBJ2-2, reads KAGVTQTPRYLIKTRGQQVTLSCSPISGHRSVSWYQQTPGQGLQFLFEYFSETQRNKGNFPGRFSGRQFSNSRSEMNVSTLELGDSALYLCASSLAPSDTGELFFGEGSRLTVL.

Details on this clone: The read ends 3 residues early relative to the CDR3; the germline J gene fills the gap. V is TRBV7-9 and J is TRBJ2-2; unclear D gene. Germline CDR1 reads SEHNR; CDR2 reads FQNEAQ (reference sequence). Trimming pared 1 base from V and 1 base from J, leaving 7 bases between. CDR3 length: 15 residues. The sequenced part of the CDR3 DNA is TGTGCCAGCAGCTTAGTCCCAGGGAACACCGGGGAG. Translating gives CASSLVPGNTGE. The CDR3 as a whole reads CASSLVPGNTGELFF.

Turning to this clone: The missing CDR3 end, 3 residues past where the read stops, is filled in from the germline J gene. This sequence joins TRBV9 and TRBJ2-7, with a possible D match to TRBD2 (5 bases). Trimming stripped 0 bases from V and 5 bases from J, with 9 bases between. CDR1 and CDR2 (germline): SGDLS, YYNGEE. The CDR3 has 13 residues. The sequenced CDR3 bases are TGTGCCAGCAGCGTAGCTATCGGGGACGAG. Translating it yields CASSVAIGDE. The entire CDR3 sequence reads CASSVAIGDEQYF.

Worth noting for this clone: The read gets to within 3 residues of the CDR3 end, and the germline J gene fills in the rest. The chain uses TRBV5-1 and TRBJ1-1, with D perhaps TRBD1 (6 bases). The CDR3 runs 13 residues. V gave up 3 bases and J gave up 2 bases, with 8 bases separating them. CDR1 is SGHRS and CDR2 is YFSETQ in the germline V gene. The CDR3 bases that were read are TGCGCCAGCAGCTATGGGACAAACACTGAA. Amino acid sequence: CASSYGTNTE. The CDR3 reads in full as CASSYGTNTEAFF. Looking up the rest from reference TRBV5-1 and TRBJ1-1 gives the full variable domain: KAGVTQTPRYLIKTRGQQVTLSCSPISGHRSVSWYQQTPGQGLQFLFEYFSETQRNKGNFPGRFSGRQFSNSRSEMNVSTLELGDSALYLCASSYGTNTEAFFGQGTRLTVV.

To note about this clone: The CDR3 end is not reached by the read, which stops 3 residues before it; the germline J gene fills it in. V and J are TRBV5-5 and TRBJ2-7, with D perhaps TRBD2 (7 bases). Germline values: CDR1 SGHKS, CDR2 YYEKEE (reference sequence). The CDR3 spans 15 residues. The germline V and J ends were trimmed by 2 bases and 3 bases, with 15 bases remaining between them. The CDR3 DNA, read in part, is TGTGCCAGCAGCTTCGGGAGGACAGAGCTCTACGAG. Translating gives CASSFGRTELYE. The whole CDR3 protein reads CASSFGRTELYEQYF.

On this clone: The DNA ends 3 residues before the CDR3 does, and the rest of the CDR3 is filled in from the germline J gene. The gene calls are TRBV5-1 and TRBJ2-2, with 9 positions matching TRBD1. CDR1 and CDR2 (germline): SGHRS, YFSETQ. Trimming at V came to 4 bases and at J to 4 bases, leaving 8 bases not matched to a gene. This CDR3 comprises 16 residues. The chain's CDR3 is CASSPQQGASTGELFF. Partial CDR3 DNA: TGCGCCAGCAGCCCACAACAGGGGGCGAGCACCGGGGAG. Looking up the rest from reference TRBV5-1 and TRBJ2-2 gives the full variable domain: KAGVTQTPRYLIKTRGQQVTLSCSPISGHRSVSWYQQTPGQGLQFLFEYFSETQRNKGNFPGRFSGRQFSNSRSEMNVSTLELGDSALYLCASSPQQGASTGELFFGEGSRLTVL.

To note about this clone: The CDR3 end falls 3 residues outside the read, so it is completed with the germline J gene. The rearrangement links TRBV2 to TRBJ1-1; TRBD1 is a possible D gene (6 bases). The CDR3 is 16 amino acids. The germline V and J ends were trimmed by 6 bases and 0 bases, with 17 bases remaining between them. Per the germline V gene, CDR1 is SNHLY and CDR2 is FYNNEI. CDR3 sequence reads: CASRARQDLMNTEAFF. The covered CDR3 bases are TGTGCCAGCAGAGCTAGACAGGACCTAATGAACACTGAA.

Notes on this clone: The CDR3 end falls 3 residues outside the read, so it is completed with the germline J gene. This sequence joins TRBV12-3 or TRBV12-4 and TRBJ1-6; 12 bases agree with TRBD1. This CDR3 has 18 residues. With 5 bases clipped from V and 1 base from J, the junction kept 6 bases outside the gene matches. The CDR3 loop is CASSPGTGGASYNSPLHF. Partial CDR3 DNA: TGTGCCAGCAGTCCCGGGACAGGGGGCGCATCCTATAATTCACCC.

About this clone itself: The CDR3 end is not reached by the read, which stops 3 residues before it; the germline J gene fills it in. This chain connects TRBV7-9 to TRBJ1-2; D is uncertain. CDR1 is SEHNR, CDR2 FQNEAQ, per germline (reference sequence). The CDR3 sequence is 13 residues long. Partial CDR3 DNA: TGTGCCAGCAGTTGGACTAGCGAGGGTGAC. Translating gives CASSWTSEGD. The full CDR3 protein is CASSWTSEGDYTF.

Details on this clone: A read error may produce the germline difference seen at one junction end. The read is 3 residues too short to cover the CDR3 end, so that end is filled in from the germline J gene. Other nucleotide sequences in the sample specify the same CDR3. The genes are TRBV7-6 and TRBJ1-3; 8 nucleotides match TRBD1. The germline V gene encodes CDR1 SGHVS and CDR2 FNYEAQ. The CDR3 is made up of 16 amino acids. CDR3 in amino acids: CASSTTGVSSGNTIYF. The covered CDR3 bases are TGTGCCAGCAGCACGACAGGGGTCTCTTCTGGAAACACA.

Details on this clone: The missing CDR3 end, 3 residues past where the read stops, is filled in from the germline J gene. This sequence joins TRBV4-1 and TRBJ2-2, with 8 nucleotides matching TRBD2. The CDR3 is 17 residues long. Germline assignment: CDR1 MGHRA and CDR2 YSYEKL. With 0 bases clipped from V and 4 bases from J, the junction kept 7 bases outside the gene matches. The CDR3 protein is CASSQDITSGLTGELFF. The CDR3 bases that were read are TGCGCCAGCAGCCAAGATATCACTAGCGGACTCACCGGGGAG.

On this clone: The CDR3 end lies 3 residues beyond the end of the read and is filled in from the germline J gene. The chain recombines TRBV20-1 with TRBJ1-2; 7 positions match TRBD1. After removal of 2 bases from V and 2 bases from J, the junction contained 5 bases not matched to a gene. Germline lookup yields CDR1 DFQATT and CDR2 SNEGSKA (reference sequence). This CDR3 has 14 amino acids. CDR3 in amino acids: CSARPDRVNYGYTF. Partial CDR3 DNA: TGCAGTGCTAGACCCGACAGGGTAAACTATGGC.

About this clone: Read coverage stops 3 residues before the CDR3 terminus; the germline J gene supplies the remainder. The J gene is TRBJ1-1, the V gene TRBV7-7; D gene ambiguous. V lost 1 base, J lost 3 bases, and 6 bases lay in between. Per the germline V gene, CDR1 is SSHAT and CDR2 is FNYEAQ (reference sequence). The CDR3 has 13 amino acids. CDR3 sequence reads: CASSLDTDTEAFF. CDR3 DNA (partial): TGTGCCAGCAGCTTAGACACCGACACTGAA.